One and the same sample provided the 32 T cell receptor beta chains below, sequenced in a study of blood T cell repertoires in COVID-19. Sequencing was performed with immunoSEQ multiplex PCR; in TCRdb, only in-frame clones are kept and a portion is missing. Here the sample spans hundreds of thousands of clones, approximately 90% being singletons. Sequenced material: peripheral blood. The receptor source for this set is a woman aged 18-29 years who had recovered from COVID-19.

V is TRBV7-2 and J is TRBJ2-2; a weak D match, TRBD1 (5 bases). CDR3 size: 14 residues. The V and J ends lost 6 bases and 7 bases respectively, with 15 bases between them. Germline values: CDR1 SGHTA, CDR2 FQGNSA. The CDR3 reads CASSRVGAGGELFF. The CDR3 nucleotides read TGTGCCAGCAGTCGGGTAGGGGCTGGCGGGGAGCTGTTTTTT. Full variable domain (rest looked up from reference TRBV7-2 and TRBJ2-2): GAGVSQSPSNKVTEKGKDVELRCDPISGHTALYWYRQSLGQGLEFLIYFQGNSAPDKSGLPSDRFSAERTGGSVSTLTIQRTQQEDSAVYLCASSRVGAGGELFFGEGSRLTVL.

This CDR3 is CASSIGGQLNTEAFF. For the CDR3, the DNA is TGTGCCAGCAGTATAGGGGGACAGTTGAACACTGAAGCTTTCTTT. The rearrangement links TRBV6-5 to TRBJ1-1; 7 bases agree with TRBD1. The V gene's germline CDR1 is MNHEY and CDR2 SVGAGI. The CDR3 covers 15 residues. The ends lost 5 bases at V and 0 bases at J; junction bases unmatched: 6.

The V and J genes are TRBV6-6 and TRBJ1-2; TRBD1 matches at 9 bases. Per germline, CDR1 MNHNY and CDR2 SVGAGI (reference sequence). With V trimmed by 7 bases and J by 7 bases, 7 bases remained unmatched. CDR3 size: 13 residues. The CDR3 reads CASTQQGAFGYTF. DNA for the CDR3: TGTGCCAGCACCCAACAGGGGGCGTTTGGCTACACCTTC.

V is TRBV7-9 and J is TRBJ2-3; possibly TRBD2 for D (5 bases). Germline V CDR1 and CDR2: SEHNR, FQNEAQ (reference sequence). With 2 bases removed from V and 0 bases from J, the gap between germline ends came to 6 bases. The CDR3 contains 14 residues. Here the CDR3 reads CASSLPGSTDTQYF. CDR3 DNA: TGTGCCAGCAGCTTACCGGGGAGCACAGATACGCAGTATTTT.

The V and J genes are TRBV28 and TRBJ1-1; D not certain. V was cut by 2 bases and J by 0 bases, with 16 bases left in between. Germline loops: CDR1 MDHEN, CDR2 SYDVKM. This CDR3 has 17 amino acids. CDR3 in amino acids: CASSLILGITMNTEAFF. In nucleotides, the CDR3 is TGTGCCAGCAGTTTAATCCTCGGGATTACAATGAACACTGAAGCTTTCTTT.

V usage is TRBV7-8 and J usage is TRBJ1-2; D perhaps matches TRBD1 (6 bases). This CDR3 spans 16 amino acids. Germline CDR1 is SGHVS and CDR2 is FQNEAQ. Trimming removed 5 bases at V and 1 base at J, with 17 bases between. The CDR3 is CASSPRVTGLNYGYTF. The CDR3, as DNA: TGTGCCAGCAGCCCTAGGGTAACAGGGCTTAACTATGGCTACACCTTC.

The rearrangement links TRBV24-1 to TRBJ2-1; 11 bases match TRBD2. V gave up 3 bases and J gave up 0 bases; unmatched junction bases: 12. Germline values: CDR1 KGHDR, CDR2 SFDVKD. The CDR3 runs to 20 residues. The CDR3 DNA reads TGTGCCACCAGTGATATCGGGGGACTAGCGGACCACGTCTCCTACAATGAGCAGTTCTTC. It yields the protein CATSDIGGLADHVSYNEQFF.

Notes on this clone: This sample includes further DNA sequences coding for the same CDR3. The genes are TRBV9 and TRBJ1-1; D is possibly TRBD1 (5 bases). Germline-derived CDR1 and CDR2 are SGDLS and YYNGEE. CDR3 length equals 14 residues. The V and J ends lost 3 bases and 0 bases respectively, with 9 bases between them. The CDR3 region is CASSGTGMNTEAFF. CDR3 bases: TGTGCCAGCAGCGGAACAGGAATGAACACTGAAGCTTTCTTT.

V usage is TRBV18 and J usage is TRBJ2-3; 7 nucleotides line up with TRBD2. The CDR3 loop spans 16 amino acids. V shed 3 bases, J shed 4 bases, and the junction held 10 bases outside the gene matches. Looked up from germline, CDR1 is KGHSH and CDR2 is LQKENI. The CDR3 here is CASSPVAGVVSDTQYF. The CDR3 DNA reads as TGTGCCAGCTCACCGGTCGCGGGAGTTGTATCAGATACGCAGTATTTT.

This chain uses TRBV13 with TRBJ2-2; TRBD2 matches at 8 bases. Germline lookup yields CDR1 PRHDT and CDR2 FYEKMQ (reference sequence). The length of the CDR3 is 18 residues. V shed 4 bases, J shed 1 base, and the junction held 11 bases outside the gene matches. CDR3 region: CASSSGVVAGLNTGELFF. Here the CDR3 DNA reads TGTGCCAGCAGCTCCGGGGTGGTAGCGGGACTGAACACCGGGGAGCTGTTTTTT.

The gene calls are TRBV5-1 and TRBJ2-1, with 8 bases lining up with TRBD2. CDR1 and CDR2 from the germline V gene are SGHRS and YFSETQ. With 0 bases clipped from V and 6 bases from J, the junction kept 2 bases outside the gene matches. The CDR3 totals 14 residues. This CDR3 is CASSLVGLGNEQFF. The CDR3 DNA reads TGCGCCAGCAGCTTGGTGGGACTAGGCAATGAGCAGTTCTTC.

V gene TRBV28 combines with J gene TRBJ1-2; the match to TRBD1 covers 7 bases. Unmatched junction bases numbered 9, after V lost 10 bases and J lost 4 bases. Germline assignment: CDR1 MDHEN and CDR2 SYDVKM. There are 13 residues in the CDR3. CDR3 region: CATDDREPYGYTF. The CDR3 nucleotides are TGTGCCACCGACGACAGGGAACCCTATGGCTACACCTTC.

The chain has TRBV11-3 and TRBJ2-1; no definite D call. Trimming shortened V by 0 bases and J by 12 bases, and 9 bases separated the two germline ends. The CDR3 extends over 12 amino acids. Germline values: CDR1 SGHNT, CDR2 YENEEA. CDR3 nucleotides: TGTGCCAGCAGCTTAGACCCGAGATGGCAGTTCTTC. Encoded protein: CASSLDPRWQFF.

The chain uses TRBV4-3 and TRBJ2-1; 7 bases map to TRBD2. The CDR3 is made up of 16 amino acids. The J segment lost 2 bases and the V segment lost 0 bases, leaving 4 bases of the junction unmatched. Per germline, CDR1 LGHNA and CDR2 YSLEER. Here the CDR3 reads CASSQETSPPYNEQFF. CDR3 nucleotides: TGCGCCAGCAGCCAAGAGACTAGCCCCCCCTACAATGAGCAGTTCTTC.

The chain recombines TRBV5-1 with TRBJ1-6; D ambiguous. V lost 0 bases to trimming and J lost 0 bases, with 7 bases between them. Germline V gives CDR1 SGHRS, CDR2 YFSETQ. The length of the CDR3 is 16 residues. The CDR3 nucleotides are TGCGCCAGCAGCTTGGTAGTGAGCTCCTATAATTCACCCCTCCACTTT. Amino acids: CASSLVVSSYNSPLHF.

The V and J genes are TRBV20-1 and TRBJ1-2; D is perhaps TRBD1 (5 bases). The CDR3 runs 11 residues. V lost 3 bases and J 6 bases, leaving 8 bases between the germline ends. Germline CDR1 reads DFQATT; CDR2 reads SNEGSKA (reference sequence). The CDR3 here is CSASLRDGYTF. DNA for the CDR3: TGCAGTGCTAGCCTCAGGGATGGCTACACCTTC.

The chain uses TRBV7-9 and TRBJ1-1; 11 bases map to TRBD1. The CDR3 runs to 16 residues. Per germline, CDR1 SEHNR and CDR2 FQNEAQ (reference sequence). Unmatched junction bases numbered 8, after V lost 4 bases and J lost 4 bases. CDR3 in amino acids: CASSSPSGTGGTEAFF. The CDR3 DNA reads TGTGCCAGCAGCTCACCCTCCGGGACAGGGGGCACTGAAGCTTTCTTT.

The V call is TRBV7-2, the J call TRBJ1-5; D is perhaps TRBD1 (5 bases). The CDR3 runs to 15 residues. The V gene's germline CDR1 is SGHTA and CDR2 FQGNSA. Between the trimmed V and J ends, which lost 4 bases and 2 bases, there was a span of 12 bases. For the CDR3, the DNA is TGTGCCAGCAGCTGGTCAGGGTCGGGCAATCAGCCCCAGCATTTT. It translates to CASSWSGSGNQPQHF. Complete variable domain (other parts from reference TRBV7-2 and TRBJ1-5): GAGVSQSPSNKVTEKGKDVELRCDPISGHTALYWYRQSLGQGLEFLIYFQGNSAPDKSGLPSDRFSAERTGGSVSTLTIQRTQQEDSAVYLCASSWSGSGNQPQHFGDGTRLSIL.

This chain connects TRBV11-3 to TRBJ1-3; tentatively, D is TRBD1 (5 bases). The ends were cut back, 4 bases at V and 3 bases at J, with 7 bases in the middle. Germline assignment: CDR1 SGHNT and CDR2 YENEEA. The CDR3 length is 13 residues. The CDR3 region is CASSSGLGNTIYF. The DNA of the CDR3 is TGTGCCAGCAGCTCGGGACTTGGAAACACCATATATTTT.

The chain uses TRBV5-1 and TRBJ2-2; 8 bases are shared with TRBD2. V lost 4 bases and J lost 5; bases outside the gene matches: 7. This CDR3 is 15 amino acids long. Germline V gene lookup returns CDR1 SGHRS and CDR2 YFSETQ. This chain's CDR3 is CASSPAGAGTGELFF. The DNA for the CDR3 is TGCGCCAGCAGCCCAGCGGGGGCGGGTACCGGGGAGCTGTTTTTT. Variable domain in full (rest from reference TRBV5-1 and TRBJ2-2): KAGVTQTPRYLIKTRGQQVTLSCSPISGHRSVSWYQQTPGQGLQFLFEYFSETQRNKGNFPGRFSGRQFSNSRSEMNVSTLELGDSALYLCASSPAGAGTGELFFGEGSRLTVL.

The genes are TRBV11-3 and TRBJ2-3; 7 nucleotides agree with TRBD1. Germline V gives CDR1 SGHNT, CDR2 YENEEA. This CDR3 is 15 amino acids long. J gave up 5 bases and V 2 bases, and 7 bases lay outside the gene matches. DNA of the CDR3: TGTGCCAGCAGCTTAAAGAGGGGGCGAAGAGATACGCAGTATTTT. This gives the protein CASSLKRGRRDTQYF.

V is TRBV30 and J is TRBJ1-1; 7 bases agree with TRBD1. Germline assignment: CDR1 GTSNPN and CDR2 SVGIG (reference sequence). The CDR3 runs to 17 residues. Losses at the gene ends were 2 bases for V and 5 bases for J; bases not matched to a gene: 17. The CDR3 DNA sequence: TGTGCCTGGAGTCTTTTACTCGCCGGGACAGTCAAGACTGAAGCTTTCTTT. This encodes CAWSLLLAGTVKTEAFF.

The chain links TRBV14 to TRBJ1-2; 9 nucleotides line up with TRBD1. The CDR3 runs 16 residues. Trimming took 1 base from V and 4 from J; bases not matched to a gene: 7. Germline assignment: CDR1 SGHDN and CDR2 FVKESK. The CDR3 bases are TGTGCCAGCAGCCAAGCGGGACAGGGTATTTCCTATGGCTACACCTTC. Encoded protein: CASSQAGQGISYGYTF.

This sequence joins TRBV6-2 or TRBV6-3 and TRBJ2-5, with TRBD2 matching over 8 bases. The junction had 5 bases not matched to a gene; V was cut back by 5 bases and J by 9 bases. CDR3 length: 12 residues. Per germline, CDR1 MNHEY and CDR2 SVGEGT. The CDR3 sequence: CASSQRGGAQYF. CDR3 DNA: TGTGCCAGCAGTCAACGGGGGGGGGCCCAGTACTTC.

As concerns this clone: Since a much larger clone is just one base distant, this may be a read error. V gene TRBV11-3 combines with J gene TRBJ1-2, with TRBD1 as a possible D gene (5 bases). This CDR3 has 12 residues. V was shortened by 5 bases and J by 4 bases, with 8 bases between the two germline ends. Germline CDR1 SGHNT, CDR2 YENEEA. As DNA, the CDR3 is TGTGCCAGCAGCGCAGACAGCTATGGCTACACCTTC. It specifies CASSADSYGYTF.

The chain uses TRBV14 and TRBJ1-1; no definite D call. Looked up from germline, CDR1 is SGHDN and CDR2 is FVKESK. The V end lost 4 bases, the J end lost 3 bases, and 18 bases lay between the germline ends. CDR3 length: 16 amino acids. CDR3 bases: TGTGCCAGCAGCCTCTGGACGGGGAATACGGACACTGAAGCTTTCTTT. Translation gives CASSLWTGNTDTEAFF.

The rearrangement links TRBV11-3 to TRBJ2-6; D might be TRBD1 (6 bases). CDR3 size: 15 residues. The V and J ends lost 2 bases and 3 bases respectively, with 8 bases between them. Germline V CDR1 and CDR2: SGHNT, YENEEA. Here the CDR3 reads CASSLRGFGANVLTF. The CDR3 nucleotides read TGTGCCAGCAGCTTAAGGGGGTTTGGGGCCAACGTCCTGACTTTC.

This clone came up a few times. This chain links TRBV21-1 with TRBJ2-7; the D call of TRBD2 is as the table states it, not checked on the DNA. TRBV21-1 is a pseudogene. The CDR3 extends over 14 amino acids. CDR3 coding DNA: TGTGCCAGCAGCAAAAATGCGCCGGGTGGGGAGCAGTACGTC. Amino acids: CASSKNAPGGEQYV.

V gene TRBV2 combines with J gene TRBJ2-7, with TRBD1 matching 9 bases. The germline V gene encodes CDR1 SNHLY and CDR2 FYNNEI. The CDR3 runs 13 residues. Unmatched junction bases numbered 5, after V lost 4 bases and J lost 7 bases. The CDR3 protein is CASSGDRVLEQYV. In DNA, the CDR3 is TGTGCCAGCAGTGGGGACAGGGTCTTGGAGCAGTACGTC.

The J gene is TRBJ2-1, the V gene TRBV5-4; D is perhaps TRBD1 (5 bases). The CDR3 totals 16 residues. Germline CDR1 is SGHNT and CDR2 is YYREEE (reference sequence). V was trimmed by 1 base and J by 0 bases, leaving 11 bases between them. The CDR3 region is CASSLRQSSSYNEQFF. The DNA for the CDR3 is TGTGCCAGCAGCTTGAGACAGTCCAGCTCCTACAATGAGCAGTTCTTC.

The gene calls are TRBV9 and TRBJ2-3, with 8 bases aligning to TRBD2. The germline CDR1 and CDR2 sequences are SGDLS and YYNGEE. After removal of 3 bases from V and 4 bases from J, the junction contained 10 bases not matched to a gene. The CDR3 runs to 16 residues. Written as DNA, the CDR3 is TGTGCCAGCAGCGGGGAGACTCGGGGGGGCGCAGATACGCAGTATTTT. As protein: CASSGETRGGADTQYF. The full variable domain, rest sourced from reference TRBV9 and TRBJ2-3, is DSGVTQTPKHLITATGQRVTLRCSPRSGDLSVYWYQQSLDQGLQFLIQYYNGEERAKGNILERFSAQQFPDLHSELNLSSLELGDSALYFCASSGETRGGADTQYFGPGTRLTVL.

CDR3 in DNA: TGCGCCAGCAGCTTACCGTCTAGCGCCAGCACAGATACGCAGTATTTT. It yields the protein CASSLPSSASTDTQYF. V and J are TRBV5-1 and TRBJ2-3, with D tentatively TRBD2 (6 bases). The CDR3 is 16 amino acids. Trimming removed 2 bases at V and 0 bases at J, with 13 bases between. Germline lookup yields CDR1 SGHRS and CDR2 YFSETQ.